The entry below gives a single T cell receptor beta chain sequence along with its context. The table lists this clonotype with many counts. Its binding antigen is unknown. Base qualities are missing; no much larger clone stands one base away. Per the germline V gene (reference sequence), SEHNR is the CDR1 and FQNEAQ is the CDR2. The CDR3 runs 16 residues from the cysteine to the phenylalanine. Kept here is only the CDR3 DNA, which spans 48 bases and is read in frame from base 1. V trim: 0 bases; J trim: 5 bases; unmatched bases: 5. The sample is drawn from a study of CD8 T cells in ankylosing spondylitis (dated by TCRdb to 2016 to 2017). Study-wide context: T cell receptor beta repertoires were profiled in healthy donors and ankylosing spondylitis patients so that disease-linked TCR variants could be found. In total, the full study cohort was made up of 95 to 110 healthy donors and 20 to 25 ankylosing spondylitis patients. Samples of peripheral blood were taken, and for ankylosing spondylitis patients, synovial fluid was collected as well.

What the research found in general, with its limitations: Some TCR beta motif variants had previously been reported in synovial fluid and blood of reactive arthritis patients, which suggested common disease-initiation mechanisms. A TCR beta motif made up of roughly eight highly homologous amino acid variants appeared to be characteristic of blood from ankylosing spondylitis patients. According to the report, matched synovial fluid samples from ankylosing spondylitis patients were significantly enriched for the disease-linked clones. The disease-linked clones showed a CD8+ phenotype and occurred at relatively low frequencies in peripheral blood.

The listed sequencing device is Illumina HiSeq 2500. TCR beta libraries were prepared by quantitative 5'-RACE with molecular barcodes. The paper's processing steps were these. Disease-linked TCR variants were identified with a new computational method built on a probabilistic model of VDJ rearrangement. TCRdb reprocessing: public reads trimmed at Q25 with fastp, clones called with MiXCR, in-frame beta chains kept. Each entry merges the rows of one CDR3 protein and shows their most common DNA and genes. TCRdb's processing, not the study's, gives the V and J calls here. The sample table lists 350,000 or so distinct CDR3 sequences, around a tenth of them with a count of one. Together, the top ten hold around 8.4% of the sample.

The V and J segments used are TRBV7-9 and TRBJ1-4; TRBD1 aligns with 8 central bases. The specimen was blood, either unsorted or a sorted T cell fraction (not recorded which). This clonotype was sampled from a female donor with ankylosing spondylitis or in good health (not recorded which). CDR3 region: CASSLAEGQGNEKLFF. The sequenced DNA is TGTGCCAGCAGCTTAGCGGAAGGACAGGGCAATGAAAAACTGTTTTTT.